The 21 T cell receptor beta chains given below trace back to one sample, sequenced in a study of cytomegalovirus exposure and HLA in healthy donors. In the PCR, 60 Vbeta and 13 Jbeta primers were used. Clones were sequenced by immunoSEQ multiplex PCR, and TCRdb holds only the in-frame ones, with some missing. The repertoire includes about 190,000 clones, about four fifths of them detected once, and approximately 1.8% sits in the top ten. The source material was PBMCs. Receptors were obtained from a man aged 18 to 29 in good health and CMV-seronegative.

The CDR3: CASSLNGRGIKTQYF. CDR3 nucleotides: TGTGCCAGCAGTTTAAACGGCAGGGGGATTAAGACCCAGTACTTC. J is TRBJ2-5 and V is TRBV28; TRBD1 matches 7 bases. V shed 2 bases and J 6 bases; nucleotides not matched to a gene: 9. The CDR3 is 15 amino acids. Germline-derived CDR1 and CDR2 are MDHEN and SYDVKM.

The CDR3 region is CASSLGLAGDGQYF. The DNA of the CDR3 is TGTGCCAGCAGTTTAGGGCTAGCGGGAGACGGGCAGTACTTC. The chain recombines TRBV27 with TRBJ2-7; 10 bases align to TRBD2. The length of the CDR3 is 14 residues. With 2 bases clipped from V and 9 bases from J, the junction kept 7 bases outside the gene matches. The V gene's germline CDR1 is MNHEY and CDR2 SMNVEV (reference sequence).

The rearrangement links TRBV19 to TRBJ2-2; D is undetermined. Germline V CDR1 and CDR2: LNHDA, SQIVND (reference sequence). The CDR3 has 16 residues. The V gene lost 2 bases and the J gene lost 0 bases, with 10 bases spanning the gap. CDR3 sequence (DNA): TGTGCCAGTAGTATAATGCAGAGCGCGAACACCGGGGAGCTGTTTTTT. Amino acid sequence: CASSIMQSANTGELFF.

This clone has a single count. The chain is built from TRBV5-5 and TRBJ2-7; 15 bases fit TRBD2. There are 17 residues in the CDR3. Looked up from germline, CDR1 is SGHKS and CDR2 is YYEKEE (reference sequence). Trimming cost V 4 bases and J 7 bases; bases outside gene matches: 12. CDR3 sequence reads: CASSPGLAGGGVGEQYF. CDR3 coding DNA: TGTGCCAGCAGCCCGGGACTAGCGGGAGGTGGGGTGGGGGAGCAGTACTTC.

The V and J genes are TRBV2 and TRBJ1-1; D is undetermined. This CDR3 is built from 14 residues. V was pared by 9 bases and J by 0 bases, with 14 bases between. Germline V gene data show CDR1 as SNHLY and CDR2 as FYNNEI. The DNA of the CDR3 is TGTGCCAGTGGAGAGACGGTAATGAACACTGAAGCTTTCTTT. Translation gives CASGETVMNTEAFF.

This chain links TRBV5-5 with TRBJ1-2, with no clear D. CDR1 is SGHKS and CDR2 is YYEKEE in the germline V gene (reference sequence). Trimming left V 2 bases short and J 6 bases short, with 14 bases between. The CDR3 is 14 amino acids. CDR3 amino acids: CASSFLGQENGYTF. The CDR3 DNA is TGTGCCAGCAGCTTCCTCGGTCAGGAAAATGGCTACACCTTC.

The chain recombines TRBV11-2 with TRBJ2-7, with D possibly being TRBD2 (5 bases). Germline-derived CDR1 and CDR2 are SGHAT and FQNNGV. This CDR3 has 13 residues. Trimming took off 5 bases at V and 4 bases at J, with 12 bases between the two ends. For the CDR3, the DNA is TGTGCCAGCAGCCCGAACCGGGGTTACGAGCAGTACTTC. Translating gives CASSPNRGYEQYF.

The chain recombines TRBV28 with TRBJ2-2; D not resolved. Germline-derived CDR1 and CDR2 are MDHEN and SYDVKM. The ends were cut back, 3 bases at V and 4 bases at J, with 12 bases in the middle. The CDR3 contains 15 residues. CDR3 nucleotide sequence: TGTGCCAGCAGTTTGGGCAGCAGAGTCACCGGGGAGCTGTTTTTT. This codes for CASSLGSRVTGELFF.

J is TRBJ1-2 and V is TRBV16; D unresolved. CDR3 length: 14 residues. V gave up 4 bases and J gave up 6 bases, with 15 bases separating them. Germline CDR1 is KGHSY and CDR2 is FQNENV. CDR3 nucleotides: TGTGCCAGCAGCCCGAATCCACGGGGAGATGGCTACACCTTC. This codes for CASSPNPRGDGYTF.

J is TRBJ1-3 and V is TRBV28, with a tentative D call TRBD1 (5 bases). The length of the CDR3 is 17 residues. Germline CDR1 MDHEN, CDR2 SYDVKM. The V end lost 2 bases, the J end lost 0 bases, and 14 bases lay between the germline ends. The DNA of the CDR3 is TGTGCCAGCAGTTTAGCCCATTCGACAGACTCTGGAAACACCATATATTTT. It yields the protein CASSLAHSTDSGNTIYF.

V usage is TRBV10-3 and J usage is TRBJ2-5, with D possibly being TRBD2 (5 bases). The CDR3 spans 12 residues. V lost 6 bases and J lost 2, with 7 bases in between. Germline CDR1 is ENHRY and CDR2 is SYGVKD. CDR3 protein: CAISGGQETQYF. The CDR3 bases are TGTGCCATCAGCGGAGGACAAGAGACCCAGTACTTC.

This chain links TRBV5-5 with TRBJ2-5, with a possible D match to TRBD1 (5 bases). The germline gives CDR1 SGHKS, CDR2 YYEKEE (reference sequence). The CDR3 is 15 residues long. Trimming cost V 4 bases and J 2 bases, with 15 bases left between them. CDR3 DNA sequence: TGTGCCAGCAGCACCCCCGGCAGGGTTCAAGAGACCCAGTACTTC. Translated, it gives CASSTPGRVQETQYF.

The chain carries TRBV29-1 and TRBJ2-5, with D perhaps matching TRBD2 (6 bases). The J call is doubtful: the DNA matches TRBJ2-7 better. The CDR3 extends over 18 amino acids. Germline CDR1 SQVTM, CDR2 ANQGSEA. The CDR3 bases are TGCAGCACCCCGACATTTCGGGCGGGACCCAGGACCTCCTACGAGCAGTACTTC. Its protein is CSTPTFRAGPRTSYEQYF.

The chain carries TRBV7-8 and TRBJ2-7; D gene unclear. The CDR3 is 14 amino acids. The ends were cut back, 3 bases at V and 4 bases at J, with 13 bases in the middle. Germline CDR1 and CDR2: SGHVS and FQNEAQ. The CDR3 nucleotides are TGTGCCAGCAGCTTTCGAGGATTACAATACGAGCAGTACTTC. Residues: CASSFRGLQYEQYF.

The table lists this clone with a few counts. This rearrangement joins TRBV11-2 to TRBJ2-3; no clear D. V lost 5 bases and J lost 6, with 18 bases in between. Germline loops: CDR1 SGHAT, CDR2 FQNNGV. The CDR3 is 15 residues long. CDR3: CASSRLVGVRDTQYF. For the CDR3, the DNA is TGTGCCAGCAGCCGTTTGGTCGGAGTGAGGGATACGCAGTATTTT.

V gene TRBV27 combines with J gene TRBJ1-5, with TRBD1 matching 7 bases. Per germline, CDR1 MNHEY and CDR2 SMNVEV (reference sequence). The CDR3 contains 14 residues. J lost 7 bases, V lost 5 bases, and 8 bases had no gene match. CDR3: CASSRQGAKQPQHF. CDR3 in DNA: TGTGCCAGCAGTAGACAGGGTGCCAAACAGCCCCAGCATTTT.

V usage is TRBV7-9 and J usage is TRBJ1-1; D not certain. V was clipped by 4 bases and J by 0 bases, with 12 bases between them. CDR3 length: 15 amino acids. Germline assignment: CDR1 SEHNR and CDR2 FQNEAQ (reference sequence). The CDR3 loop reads CASSSFDFLNTEAFF. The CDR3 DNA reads TGTGCCAGCAGCTCCTTCGACTTCCTGAACACTGAAGCTTTCTTT.

The DNA of the CDR3 is TGTGCCAGCAGCCTGGACCCCAGGGGGCAATACGAGCAGTACTTC. It is translated as CASSLDPRGQYEQYF. This sequence joins TRBV5-6 and TRBJ2-7; TRBD1 aligns across 8 bases. The germline V gene has CDR1 SGHDT and CDR2 YYEEEE. The CDR3 consists of 15 residues. V lost 4 bases to trimming and J lost 4 bases; unmatched junction nucleotides: 10.

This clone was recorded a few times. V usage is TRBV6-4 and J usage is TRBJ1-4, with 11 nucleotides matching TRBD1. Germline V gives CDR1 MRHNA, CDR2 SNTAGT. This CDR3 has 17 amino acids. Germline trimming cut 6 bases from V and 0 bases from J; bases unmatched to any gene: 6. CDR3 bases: TGTGCCAGCAGAGGGGGGGACAGGGGGACAACTAATGAAAAACTGTTTTTT. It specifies CASRGGDRGTTNEKLFF.

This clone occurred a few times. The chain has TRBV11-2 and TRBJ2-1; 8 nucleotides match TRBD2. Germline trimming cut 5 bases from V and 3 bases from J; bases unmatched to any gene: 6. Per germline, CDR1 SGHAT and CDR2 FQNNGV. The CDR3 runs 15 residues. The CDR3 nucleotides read TGTGCCAGCAGCCGGGGACTAGATCGCTACAATGAGCAGTTCTTC. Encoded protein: CASSRGLDRYNEQFF.

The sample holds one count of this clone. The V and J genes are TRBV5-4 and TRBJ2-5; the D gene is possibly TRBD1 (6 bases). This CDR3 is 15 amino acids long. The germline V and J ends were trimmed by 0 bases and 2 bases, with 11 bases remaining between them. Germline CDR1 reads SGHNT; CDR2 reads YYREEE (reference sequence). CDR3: CASSLGGRGQETQYF. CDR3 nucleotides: TGTGCCAGCAGCTTGGGTGGCAGGGGTCAAGAGACCCAGTACTTC.